The rows below give T cell receptor beta chains drawn from one sample of a study of cytomegalovirus exposure and HLA in healthy donors. Method: immunoSEQ multiplex PCR; TCRdb's copy keeps in-frame clones and lacks some. The sample includes more than 30,000 clones, less than 75% seen only once; the top ten take 9.5% to 13%. The specimen was PBMCs. The receptors were gathered from a man aged 35 to 55 in good health and CMV-seropositive. CDR3s include the opening cysteine and the closing phenylalanine or tryptophan. D genes are given only for firm matches. For some rows the clone size is stated as once, few or many, or as a class when expanded; others skip it.

>14|TRBJ2-5|TRBD2|few|TRBV7-3
CASSLNGLGETQYF
TGTGCCAGCAGCTTAAACGGACTAGGGGAGACCCAGTACTTC
>14|TRBJ1-4|.|.|TRBV30
CARSLRGDNEKLFF
TGTGCCCGGAGCCTGCGGGGGGATAATGAAAAACTGTTTTTT
>13|TRBJ1-2|TRBD1|few|TRBV28
CASSADRAVGYTF
TGTGCCAGCAGTGCGGACAGGGCTGTTGGCTACACCTTC
>11|TRBJ1-1|.|once|TRBV6-1
CASLSELLAFF
TGTGCCAGCCTATCCGAACTATTAGCTTTCTTT
>14|TRBJ1-2|TRBD1|few|TRBV9
CASFGAGQGNGYTF
TGTGCCAGCTTCGGTGCGGGACAGGGGAATGGCTACACCTTC
>15|TRBJ1-1|.|.|TRBV27
CASSFIFGSGVEAFF
TGTGCCAGCAGTTTTATCTTTGGGTCAGGGGTTGAAGCTTTCTTT
>15|TRBJ1-2|.|few|TRBV7-9
CASSLPGGGSNGYTF
TGTGCCAGCAGCCTCCCTGGGGGGGGATCGAATGGCTACACCTTC
>15|TRBJ2-5|TRBD2|.|TRBV7-2
CASSLVSGGQETQYF
TGTGCCAGCAGCTTGGTTAGCGGGGGGCAGGAGACCCAGTACTTC
>13|TRBJ1-4|TRBD1|.|TRBV28
CASRAGQVEKLFF
TGTGCCAGCAGGGCAGGACAGGTGGAAAAACTGTTTTTT
>14|TRBJ2-3|.|.|TRBV2
CASSVSGEADTQYF
TGTGCCAGCAGTGTTAGCGGAGAGGCAGATACGCAGTATTTT
>16|TRBJ1-5|TRBD1|.|TRBV5-6
CASSLTGEISNQPQHF
TGTGCCAGCAGCTTAACAGGGGAAATAAGCAATCAGCCCCAGCATTTT
>14|TRBJ1-2|.|.|TRBV7-8
CASSLVPGYDGYTF
TGTGCCAGCAGCTTAGTTCCAGGGTATGATGGCTACACCTTC
>12|TRBJ1-2|.|.|TRBV6-1
CASSDFRVGYTF
TGTGCCAGCAGTGATTTCAGGGTCGGCTACACCTTC
>15|TRBJ2-5|TRBD1|.|TRBV2
CASRRDRAIQETQYF
TGTGCCAGCAGGAGGGACAGGGCGATCCAAGAGACCCAGTACTTC
>14|TRBJ1-3|.|few|TRBV19
CASSIRGLGNTIYF
TGTGCCAGTAGTATCAGGGGTCTTGGAAACACCATATATTTT
>14|TRBJ2-2|.|few|TRBV19
CASSSGMMDGELFF
TGTGCCAGTAGCTCCGGGATGATGGACGGGGAGCTGTTTTTT
>16|TRBJ2-4|.|.|TRBV21-1
CASSYGRASSLSIQYF
TGTGCCAGCAGCTACGGGAGGGCAAGCTCCCTGAGCATTCAGTACTTC
>15|TRBJ2-3|TRBD2|.|TRBV11-2
CASSSPGRVADTQYF
TGTGCCAGCAGCTCCCCAGGGAGGGTGGCAGATACGCAGTATTTT
>13|TRBJ2-1|TRBD2|.|TRBV13
CASRAGGGNEQFF
TGTGCCAGCCGAGCGGGGGGGGGTAATGAGCAGTTCTTC
>16|TRBJ2-3|TRBD2|.|TRBV23-1
CASSHRLAGDTDTQYF
TGCGCCAGCAGTCACCGACTAGCGGGGGACACAGATACGCAGTATTTT
>14|TRBJ1-1|TRBD1|.|TRBV5-6
CASSLGTGGVGAFF
TGTGCCAGCAGCTTAGGGACAGGGGGCGTAGGGGCTTTCTTT
>15|TRBJ1-3|.|few|TRBV6-1
CASNPGGQGGNTIYF
TGTGCCAGCAACCCCGGGGGGCAAGGTGGAAACACCATATATTTT
>15|TRBJ1-5|.|.|TRBV6-5
CASSPKRQYNQPQHF
TGTGCCAGCAGTCCCAAGAGACAGTACAATCAGCCCCAGCATTTT
>15|TRBJ2-3|.|few|TRBV5-1
CASSLAGVGQITQYF
TGCGCCAGCAGCTTGGCGGGGGTAGGGCAGATAACGCAGTATTTT
>14|TRBJ2-2|TRBD1|few|TRBV6-1
CASRPGDRSGELFF
TGTGCCAGCAGACCCGGGGACAGGTCCGGGGAGCTGTTTTTT
>13|TRBJ2-3|.|.|TRBV12-2
CASRPPGGYTQYF
TGTGCAAGTCGCCCCCCCGGGGGATATACGCAGTATTTT
>17|TRBJ2-5|TRBD2|few|TRBV13
CASSRFSGGGNQETQYF
TGTGCCAGCAGCCGATTCTCTGGCGGGGGTAACCAAGAGACCCAGTACTTC
>13|TRBJ2-7|TRBD1|.|TRBV5-6
CASSPDRGNEQYF
TGTGCCAGCAGCCCCGACAGGGGCAACGAGCAGTACTTC
>17|TRBJ2-3|TRBD2|.|TRBV9
CASSARLAGTWTDTQYF
TGTGCCAGCAGCGCCCGACTAGCGGGGACGTGGACAGATACGCAGTATTTT
>16|TRBJ2-1|.|.|TRBV5-5
CASSPKGTRRGLEQFF
TGTGCCAGCAGCCCGAAAGGGACACGGCGGGGGCTCGAGCAGTTCTTC
>15|TRBJ1-4|.|.|TRBV2
CASSVIVATNEKLFF
TGTGCCAGCAGTGTTATAGTCGCAACTAATGAAAAACTGTTTTTT
>15|TRBJ2-1|.|.|TRBV6-6
CASSYGQLGGDEQFF
TGTGCCAGCAGTTACGGACAGCTTGGGGGCGATGAGCAGTTCTTC
>13|TRBJ1-1|.|.|TRBV7-3
CASSQPGQTEAFF
TGTGCCAGCAGCCAACCGGGACAAACTGAAGCTTTCTTT
>16|TRBJ2-7|TRBD1|.|TRBV5-1
CASSSYRDRGKFEQYF
TGCGCCAGCAGCTCGTACCGGGACAGGGGTAAATTTGAGCAGTACTTC
>14|TRBJ1-5|TRBD1|once|TRBV18
CASSPGTGNQPQHF
TGTGCCAGCTCACCCGGGACAGGGAATCAGCCCCAGCATTTT
>15|TRBJ1-2|TRBD1|.|TRBV19
CASSLKRQGGYGYTF
TGTGCCAGTAGCCTCAAAAGACAGGGCGGCTATGGCTACACCTTC
>17|TRBJ2-1|.|few|TRBV14
CASSQDPTETVYNEQFF
TGTGCCAGCAGCCAAGATCCGACAGAGACTGTGTACAATGAGCAGTTCTTC
>11|TRBJ2-5|TRBD2|few|TRBV29-1
CSVEDGRGEDF
TGCAGCGTTGAAGATGGGCGGGGGGAAGACTTC